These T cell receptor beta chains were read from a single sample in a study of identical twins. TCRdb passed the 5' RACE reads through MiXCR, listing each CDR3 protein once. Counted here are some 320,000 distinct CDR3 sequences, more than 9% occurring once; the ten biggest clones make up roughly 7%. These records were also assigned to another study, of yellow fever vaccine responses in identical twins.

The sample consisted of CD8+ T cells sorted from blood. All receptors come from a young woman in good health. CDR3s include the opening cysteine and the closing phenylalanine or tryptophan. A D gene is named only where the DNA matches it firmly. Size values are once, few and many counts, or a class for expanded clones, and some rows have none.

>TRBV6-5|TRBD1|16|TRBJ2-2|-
TGTGCCAGCAGTTCAGGGACAGGAACGAACACCGGGGAGCTGTTTTTT
CASSSGTGTNTGELFF
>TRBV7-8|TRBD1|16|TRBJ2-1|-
TGTGCCAGCAGGACCTCCGGGACAGGGGGCTCTAATGAGCAGTTCTTC
CASRTSGTGGSNEQFF
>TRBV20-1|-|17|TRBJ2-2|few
TGCAGTGCTAGAGATAGTAGGGGAAGAATTCTCACCGGGGAGCTGTTTTTT
CSARDSRGRILTGELFF
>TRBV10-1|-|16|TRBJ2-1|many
TGCGCCAGCAGGTCCATCGAGGGAAAGGCTTACAATGAGCAGTTCTTC
CASRSIEGKAYNEQFF
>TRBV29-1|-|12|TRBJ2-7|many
TGCAGCGTGGTACAGGGTTCGTACGAGCAGTACTTC
CSVVQGSYEQYF
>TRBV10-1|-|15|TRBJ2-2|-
TGCGCCAGCAGTGAGTCCGCACGTGGCACCGGGGAGCTGTTTTTT
CASSESARGTGELFF
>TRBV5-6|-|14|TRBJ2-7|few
TGTGCCAGCAGCCCTCAGGGGAGTCCCTACGAGCAGTACTTC
CASSPQGSPYEQYF
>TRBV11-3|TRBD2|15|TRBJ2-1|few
TGTGCCAGCAGCCCCTTTGGACTAGAAAACCATGAGCAGTTCTTC
CASSPFGLENHEQFF
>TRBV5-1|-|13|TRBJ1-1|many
TGCGCCAGCAGCAGCCTTCGGCCCCCTGAAGCTTTCTTT
CASSSLRPPEAFF
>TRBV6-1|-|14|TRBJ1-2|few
TGTGCCAGCAGTCCTACAGAGGGAGGCTATGGCTACACCTTC
CASSPTEGGYGYTF
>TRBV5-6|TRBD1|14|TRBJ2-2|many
TGTGCCAGCAACAGGGGGCCGAACACCGGGGAGCTGTTTTTT
CASNRGPNTGELFF
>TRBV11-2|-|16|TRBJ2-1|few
TGTGCCAGCAGCTTAGGGGGGGCCCTAATCTACAATGAGCAGTTCTTC
CASSLGGALIYNEQFF
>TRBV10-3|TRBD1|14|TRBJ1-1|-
TGTGCCATCAGTGGGGACAGTCTGAACACTGAAGCTTTCTTT
CAISGDSLNTEAFF
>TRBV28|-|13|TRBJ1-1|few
TGTGCCAGCAGTTTATACGGAAGGACTGAAGCTTTCTTT
CASSLYGRTEAFF
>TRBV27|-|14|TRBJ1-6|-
TGTGCCAGCAGTTTGGATCAGGGAGGATCACCCCTCCACTTT
CASSLDQGGSPLHF